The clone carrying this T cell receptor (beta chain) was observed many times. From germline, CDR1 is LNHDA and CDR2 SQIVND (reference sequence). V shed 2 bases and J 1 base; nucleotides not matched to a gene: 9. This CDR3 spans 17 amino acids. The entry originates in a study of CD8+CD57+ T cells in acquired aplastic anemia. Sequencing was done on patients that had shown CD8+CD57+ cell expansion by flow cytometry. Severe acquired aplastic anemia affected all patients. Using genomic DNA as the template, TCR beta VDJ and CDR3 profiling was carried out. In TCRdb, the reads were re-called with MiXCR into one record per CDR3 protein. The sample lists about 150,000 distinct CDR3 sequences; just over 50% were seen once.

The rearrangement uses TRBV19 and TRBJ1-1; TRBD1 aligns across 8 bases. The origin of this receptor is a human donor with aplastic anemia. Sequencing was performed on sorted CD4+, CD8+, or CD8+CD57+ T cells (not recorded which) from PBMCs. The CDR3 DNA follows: TGTGCCAGTAGTATATGGCCCCGGACAGGGAGGAACACTGAAGCTTTCTTT. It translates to CASSIWPRTGRNTEAFF.